This TCR beta chain is from a study of shared clonotypes between healthy human individuals. Donors comprised only Caucasian adults living in Nashville, Tennessee. Sequencing was performed with immunoSEQ multiplex PCR; in TCRdb, only in-frame clones are kept and a portion is missing. Of hundreds of thousands of clones listed, around 78% were seen once; the top ten hold 12%. The sequence was obtained from a woman in her thirties or forties in good health. Some clones in this sample may be carry-over from other donors' samples. Sequenced: PBMCs.

The chain's CDR3 is CASSREPLPIYEQYF. In DNA form, the CDR3 reads TGTGCCAGCAGCAGGGAACCCCTCCCCATCTACGAGCAGTACTTC. The chain employs TRBV14 and TRBJ2-7, with no clear D. CDR1 and CDR2 from the germline V gene are SGHDN and FVKESK. Trimming left V 5 bases short and J 3 bases short, with 17 bases between. The CDR3 loop spans 15 amino acids.